Below, 3 T cell receptor beta chains from the same sample are listed, as sequenced in a study of T cells in Graves' hyperthyroidism and ophthalmopathy (dated by TCRdb to between 2019 and 2020). Libraries were built with multiplex PCR. The listed sequencing device is Illumina HiSeq 2000. TCR beta CDR3 regions were amplified from RNA transcripts. The first round of RT-PCR for the TCR CDR3 was performed with the HTBI primer set and the Qiagen OneStep RT-PCR kit. Using fastp at Q25 and MiXCR, TCRdb reprocessed the public reads and kept productive beta chains. A single entry per CDR3 protein holds the most common genes and DNA from its merged rows. The sample data list about 500,000 distinct CDR3 sequences, and 16% of these were observed just once. The top ten constitute approximately 18% of the sample. The sample consisted of blood. These receptors originate from a woman aged 18-30 years with Graves' hyperthyroidism.

Many counts were recorded for this clonotype. This rearrangement joins TRBV6-5 to TRBJ1-1; D is undetermined. CDR1 MNHEY and CDR2 SVGAGI come from the germline V gene. CDR3 length: 15 residues. V dropped 0 bases and J dropped 1 base, with 9 bases sitting between them. The chain's CDR3 is CASSYSSRQNTEAFF. Here the CDR3 DNA reads TGTGCCAGCAGTTACTCGTCCAGGCAGAACACTGAAGCTTTCTTT.

This clonotype showed up many times. V gene TRBV18 combines with J gene TRBJ1-2; D is unclear. The V and J ends lost 0 bases and 4 bases respectively, with 9 bases between them. This CDR3 comprises 14 residues. The germline V gene has CDR1 KGHSH and CDR2 LQKENI. This CDR3 reads CASSPPNTPYGYTF. CDR3 DNA sequence: TGTGCCAGCTCACCACCGAATACTCCCTATGGCTACACCTTC.

The chain employs TRBV4-3 and TRBJ2-3, with D perhaps matching TRBD2 (6 bases). Looked up from germline, CDR1 is LGHNA and CDR2 is YSLEER. Trimming took off 4 bases at V and 2 bases at J, with 13 bases between the two ends. The CDR3 has 15 amino acids. CDR3 in amino acids: CASSRAGLVTDTQYF. For the CDR3, the DNA is TGCGCCAGCAGCCGTGCGGGGCTCGTCACAGATACGCAGTATTTT.